This passage covers 4 T cell receptor beta chains from one sample sequenced in a study of T-cell memory formation after mild COVID-19. MiXCR, applied by TCRdb to the 5' RACE reads, yields one record per CDR3 protein. Here the sample spans 180,000 or so distinct CDR3 sequences, around 16% being singletons. The sequencing input was PBMCs or a T cell subset sorted from them (not recorded which). The receptors were sampled from an adult woman who had mild COVID-19 (a few samples of this study predate the infection). Cell type and time point are not known.

The rearrangement links TRBV5-6 to TRBJ2-1, with D possibly being TRBD2 (6 bases). Germline assignment: CDR1 SGHDT and CDR2 YYEEEE. V was shortened by 4 bases and J by 4 bases, with 18 bases between the two germline ends. CDR3 length: 16 amino acids. This chain's CDR3 is CASSGPGLSSYNEQFF. CDR3 nucleotide sequence: TGTGCCAGCAGCGGACCGGGACTTAGCTCGTACAATGAGCAGTTCTTC. The entire variable domain, with the rest obtained from reference TRBV5-6 and TRBJ2-1, is as follows: DAGVTQSPTHLIKTRGQQVTLRCSPKSGHDTVSWYQQALGQGPQFIFQYYEEEERQRGNFPDRFSGHQFPNYSSELNVNALLLGDSALYLCASSGPGLSSYNEQFFGPGTRLTVL.

This clonotype is a singleton in its sample. J is TRBJ2-3 and V is TRBV6-2 or TRBV6-3; TRBD2 might be the D (5 bases). Trimming shortened V by 2 bases and J by 0 bases, and 12 bases separated the two germline ends. CDR3 length: 16 residues. Germline assignment: CDR1 MNHEY and CDR2 SVGEGT. This CDR3 reads CASSYVVGSSTDTQYF. The CDR3 DNA reads as TGTGCCAGCAGTTACGTCGTTGGGAGTAGCACAGATACGCAGTATTTT.

In its sample, this clonotype was seen a few times. The rearrangement links TRBV7-9 to TRBJ1-1, with D perhaps matching TRBD1 (6 bases). Deletions cut 2 bases from V and 5 bases from J, with 9 bases between. The V gene's germline CDR1 is SEHNR and CDR2 FQNEAQ (reference sequence). There are 13 residues in the CDR3. The CDR3 DNA reads TGTGCCAGCAGCTTACCAGGGGAGACTGAAGCTTTCTTT. Protein product: CASSLPGETEAFF.

There are a few counts of this clonotype. Relative to the germline gene, one junction end is altered; a read error may explain this. J is TRBJ2-7 and V is TRBV7-7, with 8 bases matching TRBD1. The CDR3 covers 14 residues. The germline CDR1 and CDR2 sequences are SSHAT and FNYEAQ (reference sequence). The CDR3 nucleotides are TGTGCTAGCAGCTTAGGACAGGGACACTACGAGCAGTACTTC. This gives the protein CASSLGQGHYEQYF. The variable domain in full, with the rest retrieved from reference TRBV7-7 and TRBJ2-7, is GAGVSQSPRYKVTKRGQDVTLRCDPISSHATLYWYQQALGQGPEFLTYFNYEAQPDKSGLPSDRFSAERPEGSISTLTIQRTEQRDSAMYRCASSLGQGHYEQYFGPGTRLTVT.